This T cell receptor (beta chain) came from a study of T cells in Graves' hyperthyroidism and ophthalmopathy. The CDR3 has 16 residues. Per germline, CDR1 LGHDT and CDR2 YNNKEL (reference sequence). With 0 bases clipped from V and 6 bases from J, the junction kept 10 bases outside the gene matches. Amplification of TCR beta CDR3 regions was performed using RNA transcripts as template. Primed by the HTBI set, a first-round RT-PCR was run on the TCR CDR3. One entry per CDR3 protein, called by TCRdb with MiXCR from the multiplex PCR reads. The sample lists 500,000 to 750,000 distinct CDR3 sequences; approximately 14% were seen once.

This TCR came from a woman aged 25 to 45 with Graves' hyperthyroidism. The chain couples TRBV3-1 to TRBJ2-7, with TRBD2 identical over 8 bases. Material for sequencing was blood. The CDR3 here is CASSQDGGLVRCEQYF. CDR3 DNA: TGTGCCAGCAGCCAAGATGGGGGACTAGTAAGGTGCGAGCAGTACTTC.